The 3 T cell receptor beta chains given below trace back to one sample, sequenced in a study of shared clonotypes between healthy human individuals. Assay: immunoSEQ multiplex PCR; the TCRdb copy retains only in-frame clones and omits some. Of approximately 500,000 clones listed, roughly 80% are singletons. Sequences were obtained from PBMCs. These receptors were collected from a woman in her thirties or forties in good health. Some clones in this sample may be carry-over from other donors' samples.

A remark on this clone: Distinct nucleotide sequences in the sample also encode this CDR3. The chain uses TRBV7-9 and TRBJ2-5; 13 bases are a match to TRBD2. Germline V lookup: CDR1 SEHNR, CDR2 FQNEAQ (reference sequence). The CDR3 runs to 17 residues. Unmatched junction bases numbered 10, after V lost 5 bases and J lost 4 bases. The CDR3 region is CASSLRTSGRSGETQYF. CDR3 DNA: TGTGCCAGCAGCCTTAGGACTAGCGGGAGAAGTGGAGAGACCCAGTACTTC.

The rearrangement joins TRBV7-3 to TRBJ2-1, with TRBD2 as a possible D gene (6 bases). CDR1 SGHTA and CDR2 FQGTGA come from the germline V gene. The CDR3 runs 16 residues. V lost 5 bases and J lost 0, with 14 bases in between. CDR3 DNA: TGTGCCAGCAGCGCTATAGCGGCAAGCTCCTACAATGAGCAGTTCTTC. This codes for CASSAIAASSYNEQFF.

The CDR3 protein is CASRRGMNTEAFF. The CDR3 DNA reads TGTGCCAGCCGGAGGGGAATGAACACTGAAGCTTTCTTT. The chain is built from TRBV6-6 and TRBJ1-1, with a weak D call TRBD1 (5 bases). V lost 8 bases and J 0 bases, leaving 10 bases between the germline ends. This CDR3 comprises 13 residues. Germline V gene data show CDR1 as MNHNY and CDR2 as SVGAGI (reference sequence).